This is a list of T cell receptor beta chains from one sample in a study of human T cells and chemical hapten exposure. TCRdb processed the RACE reads anew with MiXCR; each CDR3 protein has one entry. The sample consists of 180,000 or so distinct CDR3 sequences, around 13% of them appearing once. The sample in question was whole blood, obtained in connection with sensitization to the hapten diphenylcyclopropenone (DPC). The receptors were sampled from a woman aged 30 to 39 with alopecia areata. Some clones in this sample may be carry-over from other donors' samples. Both conserved end residues are part of each CDR3. A D gene is named only where the DNA matches it firmly. Clone size is shown for a subset of rows, as once, few, many or a class of expanded clone.

clone_size j_call cdr3_length d_call v_call cdr3_nt cdr3_aa
few TRBJ2-7 17 TRBD1 TRBV3-1 TGTGCCAGCAGCCAAGATAGGGGGACAGGCCTCTCCTACGAGCAGTACTTC CASSQDRGTGLSYEQYF
NA TRBJ2-1 14 NA TRBV10-3 TGTGCCATCAAAGAGGTGGCAGCTTCCAATGAGCAGTTCTTC CAIKEVAASNEQFF
few TRBJ2-1 13 NA TRBV5-6 TGTGCCAGCAGCTTGCCGGGACTCGAAGAGCAGTTCTTC CASSLPGLEEQFF
many TRBJ1-6 14 TRBD1 TRBV18 TGTGCCAGCTCACCAAAGCAGGGGGATTCACCCCTCCACTTT CASSPKQGDSPLHF
few TRBJ1-1 13 NA TRBV7-2 TGTGCCAGCAGCTTATACCCCTTGACTGAAGCTTTCTTT CASSLYPLTEAFF
NA TRBJ2-3 14 NA TRBV7-2 TGTGCCAGCAGCGTGCAGGGAACCAAAGATACGCAGTATTTT CASSVQGTKDTQYF
few TRBJ2-1 15 TRBD1 TRBV18 TGTGCCAGCTCACTTTGGACAGGGTTCGACAATGAGCAGTTCTTC CASSLWTGFDNEQFF
NA TRBJ2-3 18 NA TRBV20-1 TGCAGTGCCCGCGACCCGGCCGGGACGGCTGGGTCCACAGATACGCAGTATTTT CSARDPAGTAGSTDTQYF
many TRBJ2-7 14 NA TRBV6-5 TGTGCCAGCAAGAGGGCTTCCTCCTCCTACGAGCAGTACTTC CASKRASSSYEQYF
NA TRBJ1-2 12 NA TRBV12-5 TGTGCTAGCGCGACGGGGAACTATGGCTACACCTTC CASATGNYGYTF
few TRBJ2-4 19 NA TRBV11-3 TGTGCCAGCAGCTTAGATCAGGGGGGGACCGCCAACACCAAAAACATTCAGTACTTC CASSLDQGGTANTKNIQYF
few TRBJ2-2 16 TRBD1 TRBV18 TGTGCCAGCTCAGCCCCGGGACAGGGGGGCACCGGGGAGCTGTTTTTT CASSAPGQGGTGELFF
NA TRBJ2-7 15 TRBD1 TRBV4-2 TGTGCCAGCAGCCAAGCGGGACAGGGGGACTACGAGCAGTACTTC CASSQAGQGDYEQYF
few TRBJ2-1 13 NA TRBV7-3 TGTGCCAGCAGCTTAGGAGCCTACAATGAGCAGTTCTTC CASSLGAYNEQFF
few TRBJ2-5 12 NA TRBV30 TGTGCCTGGGGTTGGGGCCAAGAGACCCAGTACTTC CAWGWGQETQYF
NA TRBJ1-1 14 TRBD1 TRBV28 TGTGCCAGCAGGATCATCGGGACAGCTAACCAAGCTTTCTTT CASRIIGTANQAFF
NA TRBJ2-7 13 NA TRBV11-1 TGTGCCAGCAGCTTGCGTCGAGACTACGAGCAGTACTTC CASSLRRDYEQYF
NA TRBJ2-1 14 NA TRBV20-1 TGCAGTGCTAGAAGAGGGAAGGGGTACAATGAGCAGTTCTTC CSARRGKGYNEQFF
NA TRBJ2-1 16 TRBD2 TRBV29-1 TGCAGCGTTGAATTGGTGACTAGCGGGATTTACAATGAGCAGTTCTTC CSVELVTSGIYNEQFF
many TRBJ2-5 11 NA TRBV28 TGTGCCAGCAGTTTCGGGGAGACCCAGTACTTC CASSFGETQYF
few TRBJ2-2 13 NA TRBV7-8 TGTGCCAGCTTTCTCAGTGGTGGAGGGGAGCTGTTTTTT CASFLSGGGELFF
few TRBJ1-1 15 NA TRBV29-1 TGCAGCGTTGACGGACTCCGCGTCGTGGACACTGAAGCTTTCTTT CSVDGLRVVDTEAFF
many TRBJ2-6 14 NA TRBV29-1 TGCAGCGTTGACAGTCCTTCTGGGGCCAACGTCCTGACTTTC CSVDSPSGANVLTF
NA TRBJ2-1 14 TRBD1 TRBV12-3/TRBV12-4 TGTGCCAGCAGTTTGGTAGGGGGCCGGAATGAGCAGTTCTTC CASSLVGGRNEQFF
NA TRBJ1-2 15 NA TRBV3-1 TGTGCCAGCAGCCAAGTAGACGGGGCCAACTATGGCTACACCTTC CASSQVDGANYGYTF